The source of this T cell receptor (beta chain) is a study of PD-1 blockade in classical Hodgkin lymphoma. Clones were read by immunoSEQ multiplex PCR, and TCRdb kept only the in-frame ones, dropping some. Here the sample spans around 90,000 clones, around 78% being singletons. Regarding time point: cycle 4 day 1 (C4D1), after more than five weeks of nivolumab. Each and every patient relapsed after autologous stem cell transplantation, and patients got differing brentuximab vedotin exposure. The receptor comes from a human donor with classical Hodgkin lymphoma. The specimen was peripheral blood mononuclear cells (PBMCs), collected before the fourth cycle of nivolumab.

CDR3 region: CASSLGHTDTQYF. CDR3 bases: TGCGCCAGCAGTCTTGGCCACACAGATACGCAGTATTTT. The V and J genes are TRBV10-2 and TRBJ2-3; no firm D call. The CDR3 is made up of 13 amino acids. Germline CDR1 is WSHSY and CDR2 is SAAADI. Between the trimmed V and J ends, which lost 5 bases and 2 bases, there was a span of 8 bases.